The rows below give T cell receptor beta chains drawn from one sample of a study of shared clonotypes between healthy human individuals. Here immunoSEQ multiplex PCR was the method, and the copy in TCRdb shows in-frame clones only, minus some. The sample has about a million clones, about 72% seen once. Sequences were obtained from memory CD4+ T cells from PBMCs. The receptor set was obtained from a man aged 18-30 years in good health. Some clones in this sample may be carry-over from other donors' samples. Each CDR3 is given with its conserved first and last residue. Each record gives: V gene, J gene, D gene, CDR3 DNA, CDR3 protein. A D gene is named only where the DNA matches it firmly.

>TRBV2|TRBJ2-5|-
TGTGCCAGCGGGGGGGGACGGGGGCCGGAGACCCAGTACTTC
CASGGGRGPETQYF
>TRBV7-9|TRBJ1-3|-
TGTGCCAGCAGCTTATTAGGGGCAGGAAACACCATATATTTT
CASSLLGAGNTIYF
>TRBV6-1|TRBJ2-2|-
TGTGCCAGCAGTGAGAGGCCCGGCGACTTGAACACCGGGGAGCTGTTTTTT
CASSERPGDLNTGELFF
>TRBV5-1|TRBJ2-6|-
TGCGCCAGCAGCTTGGCACAAGCTGGGGCCAACGTCCTGACTTTC
CASSLAQAGANVLTF
>TRBV2|TRBJ2-7|TRBD1
TGTGCCAGCAGGGGACAGGGGAGGATATCCTACGAGCAGTACTTC
CASRGQGRISYEQYF
>TRBV5-4|TRBJ2-7|-
TGTGCCAGCAGCTTCGGAGGGGCCCCCGGCTACGAGCAGTACTTC
CASSFGGAPGYEQYF
>TRBV6-1|TRBJ2-2|TRBD2
TGTGCCAGCTCCGGGACTAGCGGGAGCCGGGAGCTGTTTTTT
CASSGTSGSRELFF
>TRBV2|TRBJ1-5|-
TGTGCCAGCGGAAGTCAAGGCTCCGGGGTTCATCAGCCCCAGCATTTT
CASGSQGSGVHQPQHF
>TRBV28|TRBJ2-7|TRBD2
TGTGCCAGCAGTGAAACTAGCGGGAGCCCGAGCTCCTACGAGCAGTACTTC
CASSETSGSPSSYEQYF
>TRBV27|TRBJ2-1|-
TGTGCCAGCAGTTTATCTCGCCCCGACAATGAGCAGTTCTTC
CASSLSRPDNEQFF
>TRBV9|TRBJ2-7|-
TGTGCCAGCAGCGTGGCCCCCCTCTCCTACGAGCAGTACTTC
CASSVAPLSYEQYF
>TRBV6-1|TRBJ2-1|TRBD2
TGTGCCAGCAGTGAGCGGCTAGCGGGAGCACGGGAGCAGTTCTTC
CASSERLAGAREQFF
>TRBV28|TRBJ2-5|TRBD1
TGTGCCAGCAGTTACAGGGGGGAAGAGACCCAGTACTTC
CASSYRGEETQYF
>TRBV9|TRBJ2-1|-
TGTGCCAGCAGCGGCCAAAGCGGTCGGAGCTCCTACAATGAGCAGTTCTTC
CASSGQSGRSSYNEQFF
>TRBV11-3|TRBJ2-1|-
TGTGCCAGCAGCCCGGGAAATCTTTACAATGAGCAGTTCTTC
CASSPGNLYNEQFF
>TRBV5-1|TRBJ2-7|TRBD2
TGCGCCAGCAGCCCTTCTATAGCGGGATTTTCCTACGAGCAGTACTTC
CASSPSIAGFSYEQYF
>TRBV5-4|TRBJ2-6|TRBD1
TGTGCCAGCAGCTATGGGACAGGGTCTCTCTTGGGGGCCAACGTCCTGACTTTC
CASSYGTGSLLGANVLTF